This T cell receptor beta chain was recorded in a study of siplizumab effects on memory and regulatory T cells. Per the germline V gene, CDR1 is SGDLS and CDR2 is YYNGEE. CDR3 size: 15 residues. V dropped 1 base and J dropped 0 bases, with 7 bases sitting between them. Clones were sequenced by immunoSEQ multiplex PCR, and TCRdb holds only the in-frame ones, with some missing. Of approximately 100,000 clones in the sample, more than 85% are singletons; the top ten hold roughly 0.64%. Sequencing was carried out using Tregs sorted from blood. The rearrangement links TRBV9 to TRBJ2-2; no definite D call. This sequence was found in a human donor in good health. The CDR3 DNA sequence: TGTGCCAGCAGCGTAAGTGCAACGAACACCGGGGAGCTGTTTTTT. Encoded protein: CASSVSATNTGELFF.